The clone carrying this T cell receptor beta chain was seen only a few times. No antigen is known for it. The data are from a study of response to subunit inactivated influenza vaccine. One entry per CDR3 protein results from TCRdb running MiXCR on the RT-PCR reads. The sample has hundreds of thousands of distinct CDR3 sequences; around 20% are singletons. Germline V gene sequence: CDR1 MNHEY, CDR2 SMNVEV (reference sequence). J gave up 6 bases and V 3 bases, and 5 bases lay outside the gene matches. The CDR3 covers 15 residues. Study-level points and caveats: Authors suggested few new T cells are recruited by each seasonal influenza vaccination.

This TCR was recovered from a man aged 50 to 60 who received an inactivated influenza vaccine. The chain employs TRBV27 and TRBJ1-5; 10 positions match TRBD1. The source was PBMCs from blood, collected 4 to 6 days after vaccination. The CDR3 bases are TGTGCCAGCAGTTTCGGGACAGGGGTTAGTCAGCCCCAGCATTTT. Amino acid sequence: CASSFGTGVSQPQHF.